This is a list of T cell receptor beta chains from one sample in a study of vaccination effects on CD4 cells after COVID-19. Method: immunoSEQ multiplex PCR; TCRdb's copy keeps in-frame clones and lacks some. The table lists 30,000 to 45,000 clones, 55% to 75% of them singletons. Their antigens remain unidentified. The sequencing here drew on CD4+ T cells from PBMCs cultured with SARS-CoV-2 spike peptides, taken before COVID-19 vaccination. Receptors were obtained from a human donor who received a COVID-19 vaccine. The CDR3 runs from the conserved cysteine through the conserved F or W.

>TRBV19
CASSYSGHFRFGYTF
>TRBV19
CASHLPGGRTGELFF
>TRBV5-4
CASSFGLASGGAYEQYF
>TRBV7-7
CASSQNLWDNEQFF
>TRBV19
CASSVAGPTYNEQFF
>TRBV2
CASRTVPNSPLHF
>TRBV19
CASSIGWTSSYEQYF
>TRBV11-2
CASSLIRDRSNYGYTF
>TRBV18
CASSPSDSRGYTF
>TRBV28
CASSSPGSSYEQYF
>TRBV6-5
CASSPGAGAYGYTF
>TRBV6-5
CASSYSFGHTQYF
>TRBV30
CAWSAGITGELFF
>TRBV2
CASSTLSGRAFRQFF
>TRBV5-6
CASSFDRGSYEQYF
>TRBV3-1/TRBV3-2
CASSQDGNSPLHF
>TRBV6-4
CASSAGAGQPQHF
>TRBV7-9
CASSLGSLPANEQYF
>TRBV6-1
CASSEAGTGANVLTF
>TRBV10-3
CAIRPHTGELFF
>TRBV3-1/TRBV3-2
CASSTLGGHEQYF
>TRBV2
CASSENGHTNYGYTF
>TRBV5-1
CASSLGHPNTEAFF
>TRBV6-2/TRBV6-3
CASSYRQGQDTQYF
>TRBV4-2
CASSQATGTGADTQYF
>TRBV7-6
CASSLGQGEPYEQYF
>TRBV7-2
CASSLVSGIGAEAFF